This TCR beta chain is from a study of T cells in Graves' hyperthyroidism and ophthalmopathy. Overall study: Upon initial diagnosis and before any treatment, peripheral blood was collected.

RNA transcripts yielded amplified TCR beta CDR3 regions. The TCR CDR3 was amplified in a first-round RT-PCR using the HTBI primer set. TCRdb reprocessed the multiplex PCR reads via MiXCR and lists one record per CDR3 protein. The sample lists some 600,000 distinct CDR3 sequences, about 15% occurring once. This clonotype was observed at least ten times. The blood sample was taken at first hyperthyroidism diagnosis, before any ophthalmopathy symptoms. V trimming: 10 bases; J trimming: 7 bases; junction bases outside the gene matches: 10. The CDR3 sequence is 14 residues long. Germline lookup yields CDR1 MNHEY and CDR2 SVGEGT.

This clonotype originated in a young woman with Graves' hyperthyroidism that later progressed to Graves' ophthalmopathy. Material for sequencing was blood. This chain connects TRBV6-2 or TRBV6-3 to TRBJ1-6; the match to TRBD1 covers 7 bases. The CDR3: CAIRPRDRNSPLHF. CDR3 in DNA: TGTGCCATCCGGCCCCGGGACAGAAATTCACCCCTCCACTTT.